A selection of T cell receptor beta chains follows, all from one sample in a study of OX40 agonist ivuxolimab in advanced cancers. Here immunoSEQ multiplex PCR was the method, and the copy in TCRdb shows in-frame clones only, minus some. This table holds about 17,000 clones, roughly 78% found once. This sample comprised CD4+ or CD8+ T cells sorted from blood, obtained in a trial of the OX40 agonist ivuxolimab. These receptor sequences come from an adult with an advanced solid tumor such as melanoma, head and neck, liver or kidney cancer. Both conserved end residues are trimmed from each CDR3. Each record gives: V gene, J gene, CDR3 protein.

V gene: TRBV15
J gene: TRBJ2-1
CDR3 protein: ATSSSSGSDEQF

V gene: TRBV5-8
J gene: TRBJ2-7
CDR3 protein: ASSPRLAGDLNSYEQY

V gene: TRBV19
J gene: TRBJ1-5
CDR3 protein: ASSISGQGNQPQH

V gene: TRBV7-3
J gene: TRBJ1-2
CDR3 protein: ASSPLGGGRTGYT

V gene: TRBV29-1
J gene: TRBJ2-1
CDR3 protein: SVEAPGGSSGNNNEQF

V gene: TRBV10-1
J gene: TRBJ2-6
CDR3 protein: ASSYRLRSHKVG

V gene: TRBV4-3
J gene: TRBJ1-3
CDR3 protein: ASSQDGLPGNTIY

V gene: TRBV19
J gene: TRBJ1-1
CDR3 protein: ASSIRTGGMNTEAF

V gene: TRBV10-3
J gene: TRBJ2-7
CDR3 protein: AITRTSGSWYEQY

V gene: TRBV19
J gene: TRBJ1-1
CDR3 protein: ASRTGGTEAF

V gene: TRBV29-1
J gene: TRBJ2-7
CDR3 protein: SVGWTGGDEQY

V gene: TRBV27
J gene: TRBJ2-1
CDR3 protein: ASSLLQSGGANEQF

V gene: TRBV27
J gene: TRBJ2-7
CDR3 protein: ASSPSGLNEQY

V gene: TRBV4-3
J gene: TRBJ2-2
CDR3 protein: ASSQGLAEGLGWTGELF

V gene: TRBV5-1
J gene: TRBJ2-3
CDR3 protein: ASSLEYGGAADTQY

V gene: TRBV28
J gene: TRBJ2-1
CDR3 protein: ASSMIRDNEQF

V gene: TRBV2
J gene: TRBJ1-1
CDR3 protein: ASNPAITEAF

V gene: TRBV7-9
J gene: TRBJ1-5
CDR3 protein: ASSSSLGANQPQH

V gene: TRBV6-6
J gene: TRBJ2-5
CDR3 protein: ASSYPTSSGQETQY

V gene: TRBV10-3
J gene: TRBJ1-1
CDR3 protein: AISEGGMNTEAF

V gene: TRBV6-1
J gene: TRBJ2-1
CDR3 protein: ASSGLDAYNEQF

V gene: TRBV9
J gene: TRBJ1-2
CDR3 protein: ASSVGGASAGGYT

V gene: TRBV7-8
J gene: TRBJ2-7
CDR3 protein: ASSPGPATDEQY

V gene: TRBV6-1
J gene: TRBJ1-4
CDR3 protein: ASSEARGGDEKLF

V gene: TRBV27
J gene: TRBJ1-1
CDR3 protein: ASSFSGGSMEAF

V gene: TRBV9
J gene: TRBJ2-1
CDR3 protein: ASSGLGQGGTGEQF

V gene: TRBV27
J gene: TRBJ2-6
CDR3 protein: ASSLGGSGANVLT

V gene: TRBV5-6
J gene: TRBJ1-6
CDR3 protein: ASSYGTSRSLH

V gene: TRBV7-9
J gene: TRBJ2-7
CDR3 protein: ASSLGENSYEQY

V gene: TRBV6-5
J gene: TRBJ2-7
CDR3 protein: ASSVGTGVSYEQY

V gene: TRBV15
J gene: TRBJ1-2
CDR3 protein: ATSRDRINYGYT

V gene: TRBV6-6
J gene: TRBJ1-5
CDR3 protein: ASSYGTGGAQPQH

V gene: TRBV19
J gene: TRBJ1-5
CDR3 protein: ASSATYGNQPQH

V gene: TRBV4-1
J gene: TRBJ1-4
CDR3 protein: ASSQDGPGQGKEKLF

V gene: TRBV4-1
J gene: TRBJ2-1
CDR3 protein: ASSIWAAGGSEQF

V gene: TRBV6-6
J gene: TRBJ1-1
CDR3 protein: ASRPGARTEAF

V gene: TRBV30
J gene: TRBJ1-5
CDR3 protein: AWSVWEDQPQH

V gene: TRBV7-9
J gene: TRBJ1-1
CDR3 protein: ASSFFENTEAF

V gene: TRBV5-6
J gene: TRBJ1-2
CDR3 protein: ASSSQGYGYT

V gene: TRBV19
J gene: TRBJ2-7
CDR3 protein: ASSTTGGPSYEQY

V gene: TRBV13
J gene: TRBJ2-5
CDR3 protein: ASGLNRYQETQY

V gene: TRBV7-9
J gene: TRBJ1-3
CDR3 protein: ASSLQGLSGNTIY